The 19 T cell receptor beta chains below all came from one sample that was sequenced in a study of blood T cell repertoires in COVID-19. TCRdb's copy holds only in-frame clones and misses some; the assay was immunoSEQ multiplex PCR. The sample contains about 170,000 clones, about four fifths of which appear only once. Material: peripheral blood. All receptors come from an elderly woman with acute or convalescent COVID-19.

The rearrangement links TRBV28 to TRBJ1-1, with 10 bases matching TRBD1. The junction had 4 bases not matched to a gene; V was cut back by 2 bases and J by 10 bases. CDR3 size: 13 residues. In germline, CDR1 is MDHEN, CDR2 SYDVKM. The CDR3: CASSLKGQGRAFF. For the CDR3, the DNA is TGTGCCAGCAGTTTAAAGGGACAGGGGAGAGCTTTCTTT.

This clone was counted once. This rearrangement joins TRBV7-2 to TRBJ1-2; D gene ambiguous. V gave up 5 bases and J gave up 0 bases, with 7 bases separating them. The CDR3 is made up of 13 amino acids. Germline CDR1 and CDR2: SGHTA and FQGNSA. CDR3 nucleotide sequence: TGTGCCAGCAGCGCAGGTGCTAACTATGGCTACACCTTC. Its protein is CASSAGANYGYTF.

The V call is TRBV10-3, the J call TRBJ1-1; D unresolved. CDR1 ENHRY and CDR2 SYGVKD come from the germline V gene. V lost 2 bases to trimming and J lost 7 bases, with 11 bases between them. This CDR3 has 13 residues. The CDR3 loop reads CAISEVVEIEAFF. For the CDR3, the DNA is TGTGCCATCAGTGAGGTCGTGGAGATTGAAGCTTTCTTT.

J is TRBJ2-4 and V is TRBV19; D might be TRBD1 (7 bases). The CDR3 contains 14 residues. Trimming removed 5 bases from V and 9 bases from J, with 17 bases in between. Germline CDR1 LNHDA, CDR2 SQIVND (reference sequence). The CDR3 region has the DNA TGTGCCAGTAGTCCTCGGGACAGTAGCGGCATTCAGTACTTC. Translating it yields CASSPRDSSGIQYF.

This clone was counted once. The chain employs TRBV6-2 or TRBV6-3 and TRBJ2-2; a weak D match, TRBD2 (5 bases). This CDR3 spans 16 amino acids. Between the trimmed V and J ends, which lost 3 bases and 2 bases, there was a span of 13 bases. Germline lookup yields CDR1 MNHEY and CDR2 SVGEGT. CDR3 sequence reads: CASSYHIPGNTGELFF. Written as DNA, the CDR3 is TGTGCCAGCAGTTATCATATACCGGGAAACACCGGGGAGCTGTTTTTT.

The chain carries TRBV4-2 and TRBJ2-7; D is perhaps TRBD1 (6 bases). Germline V gene sequence: CDR1 LGHNA, CDR2 YNFKEQ. V was pared by 4 bases and J by 5 bases, with 30 bases between. The CDR3 has 19 residues. The CDR3 is CASSRAPQGKGGYAHEQYF. The CDR3 DNA follows: TGTGCCAGCAGCCGAGCGCCCCAGGGAAAAGGGGGTTATGCCCACGAGCAGTACTTC.

V usage is TRBV2 and J usage is TRBJ2-1; possible D gene TRBD2, 5 bases. CDR1 is SNHLY, CDR2 FYNNEI, per germline. This CDR3 region has 14 residues. V shed 4 bases and J shed 0 bases, with 7 bases lying between them. The CDR3 DNA is TGTGCCAGCAGTGGAGGGTCCTCCTACAATGAGCAGTTCTTC. It codes for CASSGGSSYNEQFF.

This chain connects TRBV7-9 to TRBJ2-2; a weak D match, TRBD1 (6 bases). V was trimmed by 5 bases and J by 2 bases, leaving 18 bases between them. CDR1 is SEHNR and CDR2 is FQNEAQ in the germline V gene (reference sequence). This CDR3 spans 17 amino acids. The CDR3 loop reads CASSPRGGQSNTGELFF. The CDR3 bases are TGTGCCAGCAGCCCCAGGGGCGGACAGAGTAACACCGGGGAGCTGTTTTTT.

DNA for the CDR3: TGCGCCAGCAGCTTGGCACCGCAAGCCGATACGCAGTATTTT. Translating it yields CASSLAPQADTQYF. The genes are TRBV5-1 and TRBJ2-3; D is undetermined. The length of the CDR3 is 14 residues. Trimming took off 0 bases at V and 6 bases at J, with 11 bases between the two ends. Germline-derived CDR1 and CDR2 are SGHRS and YFSETQ.

Here the CDR3 DNA reads TGTGCCAGCAGCAGACTAGCGGGGGGCCAGGAGACCCAGTACTTC. This gives the protein CASSRLAGGQETQYF. The chain employs TRBV7-6 and TRBJ2-5, with 13 bases identical to TRBD2. The length of the CDR3 is 15 residues. With V trimmed by 5 bases and J by 5 bases, 5 bases remained unmatched. Germline V CDR1 and CDR2: SGHVS, FNYEAQ.

The chain employs TRBV7-9 and TRBJ1-3; 7 bases agree with TRBD1. The CDR3 sequence is 16 residues long. Germline trimming cut 5 bases from V and 0 bases from J; bases unmatched to any gene: 7. The germline V gene encodes CDR1 SEHNR and CDR2 FQNEAQ (reference sequence). CDR3 region: CASSRGTVSSGNTIYF. The CDR3 coding sequence is TGTGCCAGCAGCAGAGGGACAGTCAGCTCTGGAAACACCATATATTTT.

CDR3 amino acids: CASSHKGSGAETQYF. The CDR3 DNA reads as TGTGCCAGCAGCCATAAGGGCAGCGGGGCGGAGACCCAGTACTTC. This rearrangement joins TRBV3-1 (or the pseudogene TRBV3-2) to TRBJ2-5; TRBD2 matches at 7 bases. V shed 3 bases and J 5 bases; nucleotides not matched to a gene: 9. The CDR3 totals 15 residues. The germline CDR1 and CDR2 sequences are LGHDT and YNNKEL (reference sequence).

This clone was counted between two and nine times. The chain has TRBV19 and TRBJ1-4; 7 nucleotides agree with TRBD1. Germline CDR1 LNHDA, CDR2 SQIVND (reference sequence). Trimming cost V 7 bases and J 7 bases; bases outside gene matches: 9. This CDR3 is built from 14 residues. CDR3: CASNPGGSSEKLFF. The CDR3 nucleotides read TGTGCCAGTAACCCAGGGGGTTCGAGTGAAAAACTGTTTTTT.

The sample holds a few counts of this clone. V and J are TRBV5-1 and TRBJ1-3; tentatively, D is TRBD1 (5 bases). Deletions cut 0 bases from V and 2 bases from J, with 12 bases between. Looked up from germline, CDR1 is SGHRS and CDR2 is YFSETQ. The CDR3 is 16 residues long. The DNA for the CDR3 is TGCGCCAGCAGCTTGGCCGGGACTGCGACTGGAAACACCATATATTTT. This translates into CASSLAGTATGNTIYF.

The chain employs TRBV10-3 and TRBJ1-4; possibly TRBD1 for D (5 bases). The CDR3 runs to 15 residues. Germline values: CDR1 ENHRY, CDR2 SYGVKD. Trimming stripped 4 bases from V and 7 bases from J, with 16 bases between. The DNA of the CDR3 is TGTGCCATCAGTGCCGGCGGGGGGATTGGTGAAAAACTGTTTTTT. Translated: CAISAGGGIGEKLFF.

The chain employs TRBV12-3 or TRBV12-4 and TRBJ2-3; D uncertain. The CDR3 is 13 residues long. With 4 bases removed from V and 3 bases from J, the gap between germline ends came to 8 bases. CDR3 DNA: TGTGCCAGCAGTTACGGAGCAACAGATACGCAGTATTTT. As protein: CASSYGATDTQYF.

This chain uses TRBV28 with TRBJ1-2, with D perhaps TRBD1 (6 bases). Germline V gene lookup returns CDR1 MDHEN and CDR2 SYDVKM. The CDR3 has 13 amino acids. V lost 1 base and J lost 8, with 11 bases in between. The DNA of the CDR3 is TGTGCCAGCAGTTTATCAACAGGGAAAGGCTACACCTTC. Translated, it gives CASSLSTGKGYTF.

This chain joins TRBV5-4 and TRBJ2-5; TRBD1 is a possible D gene (6 bases). CDR1 and CDR2 (germline): SGHNT, YYREEE (reference sequence). The CDR3 spans 15 residues. V was trimmed by 4 bases and J by 3 bases, leaving 16 bases between them. The CDR3 nucleotides read TGTGCCAGCAGCCCAAGGTACAGGGATAAAGAGACCCAGTACTTC. Translation gives CASSPRYRDKETQYF.

This chain uses TRBV5-3 with TRBJ2-3, with D possibly being TRBD2 (7 bases). TRBV5-3 is assigned to the ORF class and has an uncertain function. CDR3 length equals 18 residues. Trimming pared 4 bases from V and 3 bases from J, leaving 24 bases between. The CDR3 DNA sequence: TGTGCCAGAAGCCGGAAGGTTGGGGGGGCGAGGAGAACAGATACGCAGTATTTT. This sequence encodes CARSRKVGGARRTDTQYF.